These T cell receptor beta chains were read from a single sample in a study of blood T cells in healthy people across ages. TCRdb processed the 5' RACE reads anew with MiXCR; each CDR3 protein has one entry. The repertoire includes about 670,000 distinct CDR3 sequences, 40% to 45% of them detected once, and 25% to 35% sits in the top ten. The sample was blood. These receptors originate from a man older than 75 in good health. CDR3s include the opening cysteine and the closing phenylalanine or tryptophan. A D gene is named only where the DNA matches it firmly. Size tells how often a clone was seen (once, few, many) or the class of an expanded clone, and some rows leave it out.

DNA	CDR3	size	D	V	J
TGCAGTGCTAGAAAAGCACAGGGGGCATGGAATCAGCCCCAGCATTTT	CSARKAQGAWNQPQHF	-	TRBD1	TRBV20-1	TRBJ1-5
TGTGCCTGGAGTCGACAGGTCGGAGAGACCCAGTACTTC	CAWSRQVGETQYF	-	-	TRBV30	TRBJ2-5
TGTGCCAGCACCCCCGGCAGGGGTCATCCCTACGAGCAGTACTTC	CASTPGRGHPYEQYF	-	-	TRBV6-2/TRBV6-3	TRBJ2-7
TGTGCCAGCAGCTTACAACATGGGAACACTGAAGCTTTCTTT	CASSLQHGNTEAFF	-	-	TRBV7-3	TRBJ1-1
TGTGCCAGCAGCCCCGGGACTCCAGAGACCCAGTACTTC	CASSPGTPETQYF	many	-	TRBV7-2	TRBJ2-5
TGTGCCAGCAGCCGTCAGGGGTTAGCGGGAGCAGGAAATACGCAGTATTTT	CASSRQGLAGAGNTQYF	few	TRBD2	TRBV7-2	TRBJ2-3
TGTGCCATCAGTGCCTTGGGGGAACGTTCTGAAGCTTTCTTT	CAISALGERSEAFF	few	-	TRBV10-3	TRBJ1-1
TGCAGTGCTAGGTGGACTAGCGGGGGGCCGGTTGAGACCCAGTACTTC	CSARWTSGGPVETQYF	few	TRBD2	TRBV20-1	TRBJ2-5
TGTGCCTGGAGTGTCCAGAACGAGCAGTACTTC	CAWSVQNEQYF	-	-	TRBV30	TRBJ2-7
TGTGCCAGCGGAGGCGGGGGGGGAAGGGACCAAGAGACCCAGTACTTC	CASGGGGGRDQETQYF	few	TRBD2	TRBV28	TRBJ2-5
TGCGCCAGCAGCCAAGATGGGACTAGGCCGCAGTCTGAGCAGTACTTC	CASSQDGTRPQSEQYF	-	TRBD2	TRBV4-3	TRBJ2-5
TGTGCCAGCAGCGTACGGGGGGCCTGGACGGGGCCTGATGAGCAGTTCTTC	CASSVRGAWTGPDEQFF	-	-	TRBV9	TRBJ2-1
TGTGCCAGCAGCCGGACTAGCGGGGATCGGAACGAGCAGTACTTC	CASSRTSGDRNEQYF	once	TRBD2	TRBV7-9	TRBJ2-7
TGTGCCAGCTCACTGGGGACGGCAGGGCCTAATGAGCAGTTCTTC	CASSLGTAGPNEQFF	few	-	TRBV18	TRBJ2-1
TGCAGCGTTGATGATGATGTCGGCACTGAAGCTTTCTTT	CSVDDDVGTEAFF	-	-	TRBV29-1	TRBJ1-1
TGTGCCAGCAGTCTCAGCGGGCCAACCTTCAATGAGCAGTTCTTC	CASSLSGPTFNEQFF	-	-	TRBV7-2	TRBJ2-1
TGTGCCAGCAGCGACGGGGGGGGCGGTGAAGCTTTCTTT	CASSDGGGGEAFF	-	-	TRBV6-6	TRBJ1-1
TGCGCCAGCAGCCAGATGGAGTCCGGGACATACTACGAGCAGTACTTC	CASSQMESGTYYEQYF	-	-	TRBV4-1	TRBJ2-7
TGCGCCAGCAGCCAAGTCCGGGTCTCCTACAATGAGCAGTACTTC	CASSQVRVSYNEQYF	-	-	TRBV4-1	TRBJ2-5
TGTGCCAGCAGCTCAGACCTGACAGTAACCTACGAGCAGTACTTC	CASSSDLTVTYEQYF	-	-	TRBV11-2	TRBJ2-7
TGTGCCAGCAGCAGAACTAGCGCTAAGCAGTTCTTC	CASSRTSAKQFF	-	TRBD2	TRBV5-6	TRBJ2-1
TGTGCCAGCAGTCCCCGGTTGCGACTAGCGGAAGAGACCCAGTACTTC	CASSPRLRLAEETQYF	-	TRBD2	TRBV6-2/TRBV6-3	TRBJ2-5
TGTGCCAGCCTAGCGGGAGTACGAGATGAGCAGTTCTTC	CASLAGVRDEQFF	-	TRBD2	TRBV28	TRBJ2-1
TGTGCCAGCAGTCCCCCCGGGACACTATTGAACACTGAAGCTTTCTTT	CASSPPGTLLNTEAFF	-	-	TRBV27	TRBJ1-1
TGCAGTGCTAGAGCCCTCGACGGGGACGAGACCCAGTTCTTC	CSARALDGDETQFF	-	-	TRBV20-1	TRBJ2-1
TGTGCCAGCAGCGTTCAGGGACAGGGGGCCTCCTACGAGCAGTACTTC	CASSVQGQGASYEQYF	-	TRBD1	TRBV7-2	TRBJ2-7
TGTGCCATCCCGTCCGGGGGGACCCAGTACTTC	CAIPSGGTQYF	-	-	TRBV7-9	TRBJ2-5
TGCGCCAGCAGCTTGGTTAGTAACAATGAGCAGTTCTTC	CASSLVSNNEQFF	-	-	TRBV5-1	TRBJ2-1
TGTGCCAGCAGTTTGAGAGCGGGTGTGAGCTACGAGCAGTACTTC	CASSLRAGVSYEQYF	few	-	TRBV6-1	TRBJ2-7
TGTGCCAGCAGCTCCTGGCAGTCCTACGAGCAGTACTTC	CASSSWQSYEQYF	-	-	TRBV5-6	TRBJ2-7
TGTGCCAGCAGCTTTCCGGGCAGGGTAACCGAGCAGTACTTC	CASSFPGRVTEQYF	few	-	TRBV11-2	TRBJ2-7
TGTGCCAGCAGCTTTTTCCCCCCTCCGGGGGCCTACGAGCAGTACTTC	CASSFFPPPGAYEQYF	many	-	TRBV7-2	TRBJ2-7
TGCGCCAGCAGCTTAAGTCTCGGGACAGGGACCTACGAGCAGTACTTC	CASSLSLGTGTYEQYF	once	TRBD1	TRBV5-1	TRBJ2-7
TGTGCCAGCAGCTTACGGACTAGCGGGACGACAGATACGCAGTATTTT	CASSLRTSGTTDTQYF	many	TRBD2	TRBV7-2	TRBJ2-3
TGTGCCAGCAGCAGCGCAGGGAACAAAAACATTCAGTACTTC	CASSSAGNKNIQYF	many	-	TRBV5-6	TRBJ2-4
TGTGCCAGCAGCCCCAGGGACAGCGGACTCTATGGCTACACCTTC	CASSPRDSGLYGYTF	few	TRBD1	TRBV7-8	TRBJ1-2
TGTGCCAGCCGACTAATCGGTAATGAGCAGTTCTTC	CASRLIGNEQFF	few	-	TRBV6-2/TRBV6-3	TRBJ2-1
TGCAGCGTTGAAGACCGCTCTAGCGGGGGGCAGTATTTT	CSVEDRSSGGQYF	-	TRBD2	TRBV29-1	TRBJ2-3
TGTGCCAGCAGAGCCCCGGACAGGGAGGAAGGGGAGCAGTACTTC	CASRAPDREEGEQYF	few	TRBD1	TRBV12-3/TRBV12-4	TRBJ2-5
TGTGCCAGCAGTTTATACGGGAGCACCAGGGAGCTGTTTTTT	CASSLYGSTRELFF	-	-	TRBV27	TRBJ2-2
TGTGCCAGCAGTTTGCAGGTAAATCAGCCCCAGCATTTT	CASSLQVNQPQHF	few	-	TRBV12-3/TRBV12-4	TRBJ1-5
TGTGCCAGCAGTGAAGTTTCCCTTGGGCAGTTCTTC	CASSEVSLGQFF	-	-	TRBV6-1	TRBJ2-1
TGCGCCAGCCCCAAGGGGACTAGCGGGGGGTACTACACAGATACGCAGTATTTT	CASPKGTSGGYYTDTQYF	-	TRBD2	TRBV10-1	TRBJ2-3
TGTGCCAGCAGTCCCGGGACAGGGAGTGAAGAGACCCAGTACTTC	CASSPGTGSEETQYF	-	TRBD1	TRBV4-2	TRBJ2-5
TGTGCCAGCAGCTTAGTTGGCTATAATTCACCCCTCCACTTT	CASSLVGYNSPLHF	-	-	TRBV7-2	TRBJ1-6
TGCAGTGCCCTGGGACAGTTAAACCCTCTCGAGCAGTACTTC	CSALGQLNPLEQYF	few	TRBD1	TRBV20-1	TRBJ2-7
TGCAGTGCTCCGTGGACTGGCGAGACCTACGAGCAGTACTTC	CSAPWTGETYEQYF	-	-	TRBV20-1	TRBJ2-7
TGTGCCAGCAGTTACGATGCTAGCGGGAGGGCCAACGAGCAGTACTTC	CASSYDASGRANEQYF	-	TRBD2	TRBV6-5	TRBJ2-7
TGCAGCGTTGCCGAGGGTATATACGAGCAGTACTTC	CSVAEGIYEQYF	many	-	TRBV29-1	TRBJ2-7
TGTGCCAGCTCACCAGGTACAGGCGCGGGAGATACGCAGTATTTT	CASSPGTGAGDTQYF	few	-	TRBV18	TRBJ2-3
TGCAGCGTTGCCTTGACAGGCTATAGCAATCAGCCCCAGCATTTT	CSVALTGYSNQPQHF	-	-	TRBV29-1	TRBJ1-5
TGTGCCAGCAGCGTAGCAGGGGCCACCTCCTACAAGCAGTACTTC	CASSVAGATSYKQYF	-	-	TRBV9	TRBJ2-5
TGCGCCAGCAGCCAAGAGCAGAAGGGATCCTACAATGAGCAGTTCTTC	CASSQEQKGSYNEQFF	few	-	TRBV4-1	TRBJ2-1
TGCGCCAGCAGTCGCTACGGGCCATCTCAAGAGACCCAGTACTTC	CASSRYGPSQETQYF	-	-	TRBV5-1	TRBJ2-5
TGTGCCAGCAGTAAAGCTAGACAGGGGGCACAGGGCTATGGCTACACCTTC	CASSKARQGAQGYGYTF	-	TRBD1	TRBV6-1	TRBJ1-2